A selection of T cell receptor beta chains follows, all from one sample in a study of shared clonotypes between healthy human individuals. Data came from immunoSEQ multiplex PCR; TCRdb stores just in-frame clones and leaves some out. The profile shows roughly 520,000 clones, roughly 95% of them singletons. Sequenced: naive CD4+ T cells sorted from blood. These receptors all stem from a woman younger than 45 in good health. Each CDR3 is given with its conserved first and last residue. Fields, in order: V gene, clone size, J gene, D gene, CDR3 DNA, CDR3 protein. A D gene is named only where the DNA matches it firmly. Size is omitted from some rows. Given values are once, few, many or a class for expanded clones.

V gene: TRBV11-2; clone size: -; J gene: TRBJ1-1; D gene: TRBD1; CDR3 DNA: TGTGCCAGCAGCGTTACAGGGGGCACTGAAGCTTTCTTT; CDR3 protein: CASSVTGGTEAFF
V gene: TRBV4-1; clone size: once; J gene: TRBJ2-3; D gene: -; CDR3 DNA: TGCGCCAGCAGCCAATATGGAATTAGCACAGATACGCAGTATTTT; CDR3 protein: CASSQYGISTDTQYF
V gene: TRBV5-1; clone size: -; J gene: TRBJ1-1; D gene: TRBD1; CDR3 DNA: TGCGCCAGCAGCTTCCAGGGGGCAGACACTGAAGCTTTCTTT; CDR3 protein: CASSFQGADTEAFF
V gene: TRBV5-1; clone size: -; J gene: TRBJ2-7; D gene: TRBD1; CDR3 DNA: TGCGCCAGCAGCTTGGCCCGGGACAGGGTTTCCTACGAGCAGTACTTC; CDR3 protein: CASSLARDRVSYEQYF
V gene: TRBV4-1; clone size: -; J gene: TRBJ2-7; D gene: -; CDR3 DNA: TGCGCCAGCAGCCCTTCACCGGCTTCGGGAAACGAGCAGTACTTC; CDR3 protein: CASSPSPASGNEQYF
V gene: TRBV15; clone size: -; J gene: TRBJ2-5; D gene: -; CDR3 DNA: TGTGCCACAGGGACCTCGATGGGGGAGACCCAGTACTTC; CDR3 protein: CATGTSMGETQYF
V gene: TRBV28; clone size: -; J gene: TRBJ1-2; D gene: TRBD1; CDR3 DNA: TGTGCCAGCAGTTCTAATACAGGGGAGGGTGGCTACACCTTC; CDR3 protein: CASSSNTGEGGYTF
V gene: TRBV6-6; clone size: -; J gene: TRBJ1-5; D gene: -; CDR3 DNA: TGTGCCAGCAGTTACTCGCCAGTCACAAGTCAGCCCCAGCATTTT; CDR3 protein: CASSYSPVTSQPQHF
V gene: TRBV5-1; clone size: -; J gene: TRBJ2-3; D gene: TRBD2; CDR3 DNA: TGCGCCAGCAGCTTGGAAGGGGCAGCGGGAGGGCCGGGTACGCAGTATTTT; CDR3 protein: CASSLEGAAGGPGTQYF
V gene: TRBV19; clone size: -; J gene: TRBJ2-7; D gene: TRBD1; CDR3 DNA: TGTGCCAGTAGTATCGGGGGACAGGCCTACGAGCAGTACTTC; CDR3 protein: CASSIGGQAYEQYF
V gene: TRBV29-1; clone size: -; J gene: TRBJ1-1; D gene: -; CDR3 DNA: TGCAGCGCCGGGGGTGAAGCTTTCTTT; CDR3 protein: CSAGGEAFF
V gene: TRBV7-8; clone size: -; J gene: TRBJ2-3; D gene: -; CDR3 DNA: TGTGCCAGCAGCCCGACCCCGGGAACAGATACGCAGTATTTT; CDR3 protein: CASSPTPGTDTQYF
V gene: TRBV19; clone size: -; J gene: TRBJ2-1; D gene: TRBD2; CDR3 DNA: TGTGCCACCACGGGACTAGCGGATTACAATGAGCAGTTCTTC; CDR3 protein: CATTGLADYNEQFF
V gene: TRBV27; clone size: -; J gene: TRBJ1-1; D gene: -; CDR3 DNA: TGTGCCAGCAGTCCAGACCGGGCCGGGAACACTGAAGCTTTCTTT; CDR3 protein: CASSPDRAGNTEAFF
V gene: TRBV28; clone size: -; J gene: TRBJ1-5; D gene: -; CDR3 DNA: TGTGCCAGCAGACCACACGGGACAATAAATCAGCCCCAGCATTTT; CDR3 protein: CASRPHGTINQPQHF
V gene: TRBV28; clone size: -; J gene: TRBJ2-4; D gene: -; CDR3 DNA: TGTGCCAGCAGCTCCCTGGTGGCAGGAACCAAAAACATTCAGTACTTC; CDR3 protein: CASSSLVAGTKNIQYF
V gene: TRBV28; clone size: -; J gene: TRBJ2-4; D gene: TRBD2; CDR3 DNA: TGTGCCAGCAGTTCTCCAAGGACTAGCGGGAGCCCGTCGAGAATCAAAAACATTCAGTACTTC; CDR3 protein: CASSSPRTSGSPSRIKNIQYF
V gene: TRBV2; clone size: -; J gene: TRBJ1-1; D gene: TRBD1; CDR3 DNA: TGTGCCAGCAGTGAAGGGGACAGCCGAAGTTTGGCTTTCTTT; CDR3 protein: CASSEGDSRSLAFF
V gene: TRBV2; clone size: -; J gene: TRBJ1-4; D gene: -; CDR3 DNA: TGTGCCAGCAGTAAGGACAGTAGGGTAGCTAATGAAAAACTGTTTTTT; CDR3 protein: CASSKDSRVANEKLFF
V gene: TRBV5-1; clone size: -; J gene: TRBJ2-2; D gene: TRBD2; CDR3 DNA: TGCGCCAGCAGCCCCGGGAGTAGCGGGACCAACACCGGGGAGCTGTTTTTT; CDR3 protein: CASSPGSSGTNTGELFF
V gene: TRBV27; clone size: -; J gene: TRBJ1-2; D gene: -; CDR3 DNA: TGTGCCAGCAGAGGGATAGGCGATGGCTACACCTTC; CDR3 protein: CASRGIGDGYTF
V gene: TRBV6-5; clone size: once; J gene: TRBJ1-4; D gene: -; CDR3 DNA: TGTGCCAGCGGACCGACATCGGGGGCTAATGAAAAACTGTTTTTT; CDR3 protein: CASGPTSGANEKLFF
V gene: TRBV19; clone size: -; J gene: TRBJ1-5; D gene: -; CDR3 DNA: TGTGCCAGTAGTATTAGCCTCCATCAGCCCCAGCATTTT; CDR3 protein: CASSISLHQPQHF
V gene: TRBV29-1; clone size: -; J gene: TRBJ1-4; D gene: -; CDR3 DNA: TGCAGCGTTTTTGCGGCAGGGCGAGAAAAACTGTTTTTT; CDR3 protein: CSVFAAGREKLFF
V gene: TRBV7-2; clone size: -; J gene: TRBJ1-6; D gene: -; CDR3 DNA: TGTGCCAGCAGCCTACAACGACAGGCCTATAATTCACCCCTCCACTTT; CDR3 protein: CASSLQRQAYNSPLHF
V gene: TRBV28; clone size: -; J gene: TRBJ2-2; D gene: -; CDR3 DNA: TGTGCCACAGAGCTGGGGGGACTGAACGCCGGGGAGCTGTTTTTT; CDR3 protein: CATELGGLNAGELFF
V gene: TRBV14; clone size: -; J gene: TRBJ2-1; D gene: -; CDR3 DNA: TGTGCCAGCAGCCGGCAGGGCATTGCCTACAATGAGCAGTTCTTC; CDR3 protein: CASSRQGIAYNEQFF
V gene: TRBV25-1; clone size: -; J gene: TRBJ1-2; D gene: -; CDR3 DNA: TGTGCCAGCAGTGAATGGGGAGGATATGGCTACACCTTC; CDR3 protein: CASSEWGGYGYTF
V gene: TRBV7-9; clone size: -; J gene: TRBJ1-1; D gene: -; CDR3 DNA: TGTGCCAGCAGCTTCGGTACGTACACTGAAGCTTTCTTT; CDR3 protein: CASSFGTYTEAFF
V gene: TRBV7-2; clone size: -; J gene: TRBJ2-1; D gene: TRBD1; CDR3 DNA: TGTGCCAGCAGCTTAGCTCTTATCCGGGACAGGGTTAGAGCCTACAATGAGCAGTTCTTC; CDR3 protein: CASSLALIRDRVRAYNEQFF
V gene: TRBV28; clone size: few; J gene: TRBJ1-2; D gene: -; CDR3 DNA: TGTGCCAGCAGTCCCCCTAACGCCGGCTATGGCTACACCTTC; CDR3 protein: CASSPPNAGYGYTF
V gene: TRBV27; clone size: -; J gene: TRBJ1-3; D gene: TRBD1; CDR3 DNA: TGTGCCAGCACTTATAAAAGACAGGGAAACTCTGGAAACACCATATATTTT; CDR3 protein: CASTYKRQGNSGNTIYF
V gene: TRBV4-2; clone size: few; J gene: TRBJ2-7; D gene: -; CDR3 DNA: TGTGCCAGCAGCCAAGGGGCCGGCACCTCCTACGAGCAGTACTTC; CDR3 protein: CASSQGAGTSYEQYF
V gene: TRBV4-1; clone size: -; J gene: TRBJ2-3; D gene: TRBD2; CDR3 DNA: TGCGCCAGCAGCGGGACTAGAACGCCCACAGATACGCAGTATTTT; CDR3 protein: CASSGTRTPTDTQYF
V gene: TRBV15; clone size: once; J gene: TRBJ1-1; D gene: -; CDR3 DNA: TGTGCCACCAGCAGAGATTGGGGAGTGGGCGCTGAAGCTTTCTTT; CDR3 protein: CATSRDWGVGAEAFF
V gene: TRBV6-1; clone size: -; J gene: TRBJ1-2; D gene: -; CDR3 DNA: TGTGCCAGCAGTACACGATACACTGATGGCTACACCTTC; CDR3 protein: CASSTRYTDGYTF
V gene: TRBV2; clone size: -; J gene: TRBJ1-1; D gene: TRBD1; CDR3 DNA: TGTGCCAGCATGAGACAGGGGGCCGGCACTGAAGCTTTCTTT; CDR3 protein: CASMRQGAGTEAFF
V gene: TRBV6-5; clone size: -; J gene: TRBJ2-2; D gene: -; CDR3 DNA: TGTGCCAGCAGTTACTCGACAGCGACCATCAGGGAGCTGTTTTTT; CDR3 protein: CASSYSTATIRELFF
V gene: TRBV18; clone size: -; J gene: TRBJ2-7; D gene: -; CDR3 DNA: TGTGCCAGCTCACCACAGGGGCCGAGCTCCTACGAGCAGTACTTC; CDR3 protein: CASSPQGPSSYEQYF
V gene: TRBV7-9; clone size: -; J gene: TRBJ2-7; D gene: TRBD1; CDR3 DNA: TGTGCCAGCAGCTTTCCCCTCGGGACAGGTGGTTACGAGCAGTACTTC; CDR3 protein: CASSFPLGTGGYEQYF
V gene: TRBV19; clone size: -; J gene: TRBJ1-1; D gene: TRBD1; CDR3 DNA: TGTGCCAGTAGTGCTTCGACAGGGGCCACTGAAGCTTTCTTT; CDR3 protein: CASSASTGATEAFF
V gene: TRBV28; clone size: -; J gene: TRBJ2-1; D gene: -; CDR3 DNA: TGTGCCAGCAGTCCCGGGGGTGTAGCACAGAACTACAATGAGCAGTTCTTC; CDR3 protein: CASSPGGVAQNYNEQFF
V gene: TRBV7-2; clone size: once; J gene: TRBJ1-5; D gene: TRBD1; CDR3 DNA: TGTGCCAGCAGCTCGACAGGGGCCCCTCAGCCCCAGCATTTT; CDR3 protein: CASSSTGAPQPQHF
V gene: TRBV9; clone size: -; J gene: TRBJ2-5; D gene: TRBD2; CDR3 DNA: TGTGCCAGCAGGCCTAGCCCCGGGACTAGCGGGAAAGAGACCCAGTACTTC; CDR3 protein: CASRPSPGTSGKETQYF
V gene: TRBV20-1; clone size: once; J gene: TRBJ1-2; D gene: -; CDR3 DNA: TGCAGTGCTAGAGATGTGACTGGCTACACCTTC; CDR3 protein: CSARDVTGYTF